This TCR beta chain was obtained from a study of OX40 agonist ivuxolimab in advanced cancers. Overall study context: The eligibility criteria allowed prior anti-PD-1, anti-PD-L1 or anti-CTLA-4 therapy, and approximately 38% had some. General study findings and limits: Doses of 0.1 to 3.0 mg/kg were accompanied by clonal expansion of CD4+ and CD8+ blood T cells by week 6.

Points on this clone: The antigen remains unidentified.

Blood sampling was done at baseline, cycle 4 day 1, and cycle 7 day 1. Generated by immunoSEQ multiplex PCR, the TCRdb table keeps only in-frame clones and is missing some. The sample lists about 62,000 clones; about 85% were seen once. The sample here was CD4+ or CD8+ T cells sorted from blood, taken in a trial of the OX40 agonist ivuxolimab. This receptor was obtained from an adult with an advanced solid tumor such as melanoma, head and neck, liver or kidney cancer.

The CDR3 here is CASRGQATNTGELFF. In nucleotides, the CDR3 is TGTGCCAGCAGGGGACAGGCTACGAACACCGGGGAGCTGTTTTTT. The genes are TRBV2 and TRBJ2-2; TRBD1 aligns across 8 bases. V shed 6 bases, J shed 0 bases, and the junction held 3 bases outside the gene matches. The CDR3 extends over 15 amino acids. Germline CDR1 and CDR2: SNHLY and FYNNEI.